Each of the 19 T cell receptor beta chains below was sequenced from the same sample in a study of blood T cell repertoires in COVID-19. Here immunoSEQ multiplex PCR was the method, and the copy in TCRdb shows in-frame clones only, minus some. Of approximately 390,000 clones listed, about 90% are singletons. Sample: peripheral blood. These TCRs come from a man between 18 and 35 years old with active or convalescent COVID-19.

The gene calls are TRBV7-6 and TRBJ2-7, with 8 bases fitting TRBD2. J was trimmed by 5 bases and V by 5 bases; bases with no gene match: 11. CDR1 is SGHVS and CDR2 is FNYEAQ in the germline V gene. The CDR3 spans 15 residues. This chain's CDR3 is CASSPSGSNFNEQYF. The CDR3 region has the DNA TGTGCCAGCAGCCCAAGCGGGAGCAATTTCAACGAGCAGTACTTC.

The chain links TRBV7-2 to TRBJ2-7; the D gene is possibly TRBD2 (5 bases). The ends were cut back, 0 bases at V and 5 bases at J, with 11 bases in the middle. Germline-derived CDR1 and CDR2 are SGHTA and FQGNSA. The CDR3 sequence is 14 residues long. The CDR3 here is CASSLALANHEQYF. Here the CDR3 DNA reads TGTGCCAGCAGCTTAGCCCTAGCTAACCACGAGCAGTACTTC.

The chain combines TRBV6-5 with TRBJ2-2; D not resolved. The CDR3 contains 13 residues. V was clipped by 7 bases and J by 0 bases, with 6 bases between them. Germline CDR1 and CDR2: MNHEY and SVGAGI. As DNA, the CDR3 is TGTGCCAGCAAGACTGCGAACACCGGGGAGCTGTTTTTT. Translation gives CASKTANTGELFF.

About this clone: Other DNA sequences in the sample encode the same CDR3. The chain couples TRBV9 to TRBJ1-1; tentatively, D is TRBD1 (6 bases). Per germline, CDR1 SGDLS and CDR2 YYNGEE. The CDR3 extends over 13 amino acids. V was cut by 0 bases and J by 4 bases, with 7 bases left in between. The DNA for the CDR3 is TGTGCCAGCAGCGTAGGGGGGCTCACTGAAGCTTTCTTT. Amino acid sequence: CASSVGGLTEAFF.

The chain links TRBV4-1 to TRBJ1-2, with 9 bases matching TRBD1. The trim removed 5 bases at V and 8 bases at J, leaving 6 bases unmatched. Per germline, CDR1 MGHRA and CDR2 YSYEKL. The CDR3 runs 13 residues. CDR3 residues: CASSKTGGEGYTF. CDR3 coding DNA: TGCGCCAGCAGCAAGACAGGGGGGGAAGGCTACACCTTC.

This chain joins TRBV5-5 and TRBJ1-2, with 8 bases matching TRBD1. The CDR3 runs 13 residues. The junction had 4 bases not matched to a gene; V was cut back by 2 bases and J by 7 bases. CDR1 is SGHKS and CDR2 is YYEKEE in the germline V gene (reference sequence). The CDR3 DNA follows: TGTGCCAGCAGCTTCCAGGGGGCAGTTGGCTACACCTTC. Its protein is CASSFQGAVGYTF.

The chain is built from TRBV30 and TRBJ2-6; maybe TRBD2 (5 bases). The germline V gene encodes CDR1 GTSNPN and CDR2 SVGIG (reference sequence). The CDR3 spans 18 residues. The germline V and J ends were trimmed by 0 bases and 0 bases, with 15 bases remaining between them. CDR3: CAWSVIRGTASGANVLTF. The CDR3 region has the DNA TGTGCCTGGAGTGTAATCCGGGGAACAGCCTCTGGGGCCAACGTCCTGACTTTC.

The rearrangement links TRBV7-3 to TRBJ2-1; possible D gene TRBD2, 5 bases. V dropped 5 bases and J dropped 5 bases, with 10 bases sitting between them. This CDR3 is 13 amino acids long. CDR1 and CDR2 (germline): SGHTA, FQGTGA. The CDR3 DNA sequence: TGTGCCAGCAGCGTCGGGATGAACAATGAGCAGTTCTTC. The encoded protein is CASSVGMNNEQFF.

This clone has ten or more counts. The CDR3 DNA follows: TGTGCCAGCAGCGTAGGAGCGGGAGGGCCCCAATGGGAGCAGTTCTTC. It yields the protein CASSVGAGGPQWEQFF. The genes are TRBV9 and TRBJ2-1, with 10 bases matching TRBD2. The V and J ends lost 0 bases and 10 bases, in that order; junction bases with no gene match: 10. This CDR3 is built from 16 residues. Germline-derived CDR1 and CDR2 are SGDLS and YYNGEE.

The count of this clone is one. The chain joins TRBV3-1 (or the pseudogene TRBV3-2) to TRBJ2-1, with a weak D call TRBD2 (7 bases). Trimming shortened V by 0 bases and J by 5 bases, and 14 bases separated the two germline ends. Germline-derived CDR1 and CDR2 are LGHDT and YNNKEL (reference sequence). The CDR3 consists of 16 residues. The CDR3 nucleotides are TGTGCCAGCAGCCAAGATACGGGGGGCTCACACAATGAGCAGTTCTTC. This translates into CASSQDTGGSHNEQFF.

The rearrangement joins TRBV28 to TRBJ1-1, with D tentatively TRBD1 (5 bases). Per germline, CDR1 MDHEN and CDR2 SYDVKM. CDR3 length equals 14 residues. Trimming took 7 bases from V and 5 from J, leaving 17 bases between them. The CDR3 nucleotides read TGTGCCAGCACAGCAGGAGGGGCGGGTACTGAAGCTTTCTTT. Residues: CASTAGGAGTEAFF.

The chain couples TRBV5-1 to TRBJ2-2, with TRBD2 matching over 12 bases. CDR1 is SGHRS, CDR2 YFSETQ, per germline. V shed 4 bases and J 2 bases; nucleotides not matched to a gene: 9. This CDR3 is 18 amino acids long. The CDR3 sequence is CASSPRTSGISNTGELFF. The CDR3, as DNA: TGCGCCAGCAGCCCACGGACTAGCGGGATTTCAAACACCGGGGAGCTGTTTTTT. Using reference TRBV5-1 and TRBJ2-2 for the parts outside the CDR3, the full variable domain is KAGVTQTPRYLIKTRGQQVTLSCSPISGHRSVSWYQQTPGQGLQFLFEYFSETQRNKGNFPGRFSGRQFSNSRSEMNVSTLELGDSALYLCASSPRTSGISNTGELFFGEGSRLTVL.

The chain joins TRBV29-1 to TRBJ1-2, with 8 positions matching TRBD1. Germline CDR1 and CDR2: SQVTM and ANQGSEA. This CDR3 is 14 amino acids long. V dropped 7 bases and J dropped 2; count of bases not matched to a gene: 9. This CDR3 reads CSATLTGANYGYTF. The CDR3, as DNA: TGCAGCGCAACCTTGACAGGGGCAAACTATGGCTACACCTTC.

DNA of the CDR3: TGCGCCAGCAGCTTGGCTCGGGGGGTCACTGAAGCTTTCTTT. Encoded protein: CASSLARGVTEAFF. The chain has TRBV5-1 and TRBJ1-1, with TRBD1 as a possible D gene (5 bases). This CDR3 region has 14 residues. CDR1 and CDR2 from the germline V gene are SGHRS and YFSETQ. Trimming took 0 bases from V and 4 from J, leaving 10 bases between them.

The V gene is TRBV13, the J gene TRBJ2-2; TRBD2 matches at 13 bases. The V gene's germline CDR1 is PRHDT and CDR2 FYEKMQ (reference sequence). The V gene end was trimmed by 5 bases and the J gene end by 2 bases; junction bases not matched to a gene: 5. This CDR3 is 17 amino acids long. CDR3: CASSPGLAGTNTGELFF. CDR3 DNA sequence: TGTGCCAGCAGCCCGGGACTAGCGGGGACTAACACCGGGGAGCTGTTTTTT.

V gene TRBV4-3 combines with J gene TRBJ1-3, with TRBD1 identical over 11 bases. J was trimmed by 3 bases and V by 4 bases; bases with no gene match: 8. Germline CDR1 reads LGHNA; CDR2 reads YSLEER. There are 17 residues in the CDR3. The CDR3 nucleotides read TGCGCCAGCAGCCTAGCCGGGACAGGGGGATTTGGAAACACCATATATTTT. It codes for CASSLAGTGGFGNTIYF.

The rearrangement uses TRBV5-1 and TRBJ1-1; weak D call: TRBD1 (5 bases). Trimming stripped 0 bases from V and 7 bases from J, with 13 bases between. CDR1 and CDR2 (germline): SGHRS, YFSETQ. CDR3 length equals 14 residues. For the CDR3, the DNA is TGCGCCAGCAGCTTGGATGGGGGGAGTGGTGAAGCTTTCTTT. Translated, it gives CASSLDGGSGEAFF.

The chain carries TRBV2 and TRBJ1-1, with 7 bases fitting TRBD1. The ends lost 5 bases at V and 1 base at J; junction bases unmatched: 4. The CDR3 extends over 14 amino acids. Germline V CDR1 and CDR2: SNHLY, FYNNEI. The CDR3 region is CASSSQGGNTEAFF. The DNA of the CDR3 is TGTGCCAGCAGTTCCCAGGGGGGGAACACTGAAGCTTTCTTT.

This chain joins TRBV2 and TRBJ1-4; D may be TRBD1 (6 bases). Germline CDR1 SNHLY, CDR2 FYNNEI. This CDR3 is built from 13 residues. V lost 6 bases and J lost 8, with 13 bases in between. The CDR3 loop reads CASRGGGREKLFF. The CDR3, as DNA: TGTGCCAGCAGGGGTGGGGGCCGAGAAAAACTGTTTTTT. Full variable domain (missing parts from reference TRBV2 and TRBJ1-4): EPEVTQTPSHQVTQMGQEVILRCVPISNHLYFYWYRQILGQKVEFLVSFYNNEISEKSEIFDDQFSVERPDGSNFTLKIRSTKLEDSAMYFCASRGGGREKLFFGSGTQLSVL.